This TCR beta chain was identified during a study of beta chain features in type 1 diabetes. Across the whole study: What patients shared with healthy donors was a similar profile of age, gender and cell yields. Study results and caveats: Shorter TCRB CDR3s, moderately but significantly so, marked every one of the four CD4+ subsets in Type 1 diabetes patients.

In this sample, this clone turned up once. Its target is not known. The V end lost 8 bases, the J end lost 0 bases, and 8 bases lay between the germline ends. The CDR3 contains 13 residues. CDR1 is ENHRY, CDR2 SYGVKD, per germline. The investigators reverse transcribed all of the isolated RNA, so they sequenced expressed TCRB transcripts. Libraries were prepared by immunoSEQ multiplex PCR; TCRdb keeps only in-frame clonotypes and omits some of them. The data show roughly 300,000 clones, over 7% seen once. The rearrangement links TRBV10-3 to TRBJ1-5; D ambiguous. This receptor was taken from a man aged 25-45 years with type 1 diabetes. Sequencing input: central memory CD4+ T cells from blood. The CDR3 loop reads CAISYSSNQPQHF. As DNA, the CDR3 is TGTGCCATCTCTTACAGTAGCAATCAGCCCCAGCATTTT.